This T cell receptor (beta chain) was sequenced for a study of metastatic and nonmetastatic thyroid tumors. Study-level results: Significantly greater TCR beta diversity was reportedly found in malignant thyroid tumors than in benign nodules (in blood and tumor).

This clone was recorded many times. As yet, its antigen is unknown. Thyroid surgery was performed in patients who had received no treatment beforehand. TCRdb re-clonotyped the PCR reads via MiXCR. The sample includes fewer than 40,000 clones, about a fifth of them seen just once. This CDR3 comprises 13 residues. Germline assignment: CDR1 SQVTM and CDR2 ANQGSEA. Trimming cost V 7 bases and J 1 base, with 11 bases left between them. The TCR comes from a male donor with papillary thyroid cancer or a benign thyroid nodule (not recorded which). Some clones in this sample may be carry-over from other donors' samples. Sequenced: tumor tissue. The chain links TRBV29-1 to TRBJ2-1; tentative D call: TRBD1 (5 bases). In DNA form, the CDR3 reads TGCAGCGCCCAAGGGGATTCCTACAATGAGCAGTTCTTC. It yields the protein CSAQGDSYNEQFF.